This is a list of T cell receptor beta chains from one sample in a study of blood T cells in healthy people across ages. Using its own MiXCR run on the 5' RACE reads, TCRdb lists one record per CDR3 protein. The top ten clones hold approximately 30% of a sample with approximately 790,000 distinct CDR3 sequences, around two thirds of them seen once. The sequencing sample was made of blood. All receptors come from a man younger than 45 in good health. Each CDR3 is given with its conserved first and last residue. D genes are given only for firm matches. The size of a clone is reported for some rows only, either as once, few or many, or as a class for expanded clones.

j_call: TRBJ1-1; clone_size: NA; d_call: NA; v_call: TRBV2; cdr3_nt: TGTGCCAGCAGTGAACCCCAGGCTGAAGCTTTCTTT; cdr3_aa: CASSEPQAEAFF
j_call: TRBJ1-2; clone_size: few; d_call: NA; v_call: TRBV9; cdr3_nt: TGTGCCAGCAGCGTTGCCGGATCGGCCTATGGCTACACCTTC; cdr3_aa: CASSVAGSAYGYTF
j_call: TRBJ2-7; clone_size: NA; d_call: TRBD2; v_call: TRBV5-1; cdr3_nt: TGCGCCAGCAGCTTGGTGGCTAGCGGGGGCAACTACGAGCAGTACTTC; cdr3_aa: CASSLVASGGNYEQYF
j_call: TRBJ1-2; clone_size: few; d_call: TRBD1; v_call: TRBV27; cdr3_nt: TGTGCCAGCAGTCTTGCCAGACAGGGCAGGGGCTACACCTTC; cdr3_aa: CASSLARQGRGYTF
j_call: TRBJ2-5; clone_size: NA; d_call: NA; v_call: TRBV10-3; cdr3_nt: TGTGCCATCAGTGAGCCCAGGGAGACCCAGTACTTC; cdr3_aa: CAISEPRETQYF
j_call: TRBJ2-3; clone_size: NA; d_call: TRBD2; v_call: TRBV5-1; cdr3_nt: TGCGCCAGCAGCCCGGGACTAGCGTCTAGCACAGATACGCAGTATTTT; cdr3_aa: CASSPGLASSTDTQYF
j_call: TRBJ1-2; clone_size: NA; d_call: NA; v_call: TRBV12-3/TRBV12-4; cdr3_nt: TGTGCCAGCAGTTTCCAGGGCTATGGCTACACCTTC; cdr3_aa: CASSFQGYGYTF
j_call: TRBJ1-2; clone_size: NA; d_call: NA; v_call: TRBV4-2; cdr3_nt: TGTGCCAGCAGCCAAGAATCGAGGGGTTCGAACTATGGCTACACCTTT; cdr3_aa: CASSQESRGSNYGYTF
j_call: TRBJ2-1; clone_size: NA; d_call: NA; v_call: TRBV12-3/TRBV12-4; cdr3_nt: TGTGCCAGCAGGGGCGGGTATGAGCAGTTCTTC; cdr3_aa: CASRGGYEQFF
j_call: TRBJ2-3; clone_size: NA; d_call: NA; v_call: TRBV4-3; cdr3_nt: TGCGCCAGCAGCCAAGATCGAGGGTATTGGGATACGCAGTATTTT; cdr3_aa: CASSQDRGYWDTQYF
j_call: TRBJ2-5; clone_size: NA; d_call: NA; v_call: TRBV12-3/TRBV12-4; cdr3_nt: TGTGCCAGCAGCCCCCTCCGGAGGCAAGAGACCCAGTACTTC; cdr3_aa: CASSPLRRQETQYF
j_call: TRBJ2-1; clone_size: NA; d_call: TRBD1; v_call: TRBV20-1; cdr3_nt: TGCAGTGCTCAGGGACAGGGTTTAGGCGATGAGCAGTTCTTC; cdr3_aa: CSAQGQGLGDEQFF
j_call: TRBJ2-3; clone_size: NA; d_call: NA; v_call: TRBV9; cdr3_nt: TGTGCCAGCAGCGCCGAGGGGTCAGGGAACACAGATACGCAGTATTTT; cdr3_aa: CASSAEGSGNTDTQYF
j_call: TRBJ2-7; clone_size: NA; d_call: NA; v_call: TRBV3-1; cdr3_nt: TGTGCCAGCAGCCAAGGGGTCGGTAGGTACGCGCAGTACTTC; cdr3_aa: CASSQGVGRYAQYF
j_call: TRBJ1-1; clone_size: NA; d_call: NA; v_call: TRBV10-3; cdr3_nt: TGTGCCATCAAGCGGGACCTAAACACTGAAGCTTTCTTT; cdr3_aa: CAIKRDLNTEAFF
j_call: TRBJ2-7; clone_size: once; d_call: TRBD1; v_call: TRBV5-1; cdr3_nt: TGCGCCAGCAGCTTTCGCGGACAGGGGGACTACGAGCAGTACTTC; cdr3_aa: CASSFRGQGDYEQYF
j_call: TRBJ2-5; clone_size: NA; d_call: TRBD2; v_call: TRBV27; cdr3_nt: TGTGCCAGCAGTTTCCTCTCACCTGGGCTAGCGGGGGGGCGAGAGACCCAGTACTTC; cdr3_aa: CASSFLSPGLAGGRETQYF
j_call: TRBJ1-1; clone_size: NA; d_call: NA; v_call: TRBV7-9; cdr3_nt: TGTGCCAGCAGCAGACAGGAGACAAGGCCGAACACTGAAGCTTTCTTT; cdr3_aa: CASSRQETRPNTEAFF
j_call: TRBJ1-6; clone_size: NA; d_call: NA; v_call: TRBV7-3; cdr3_nt: TGTGCCAGCAGCTTAAATGGACAGTTTTCACCCCTCCACTTT; cdr3_aa: CASSLNGQFSPLHF
j_call: TRBJ2-5; clone_size: NA; d_call: NA; v_call: TRBV7-8; cdr3_nt: TGTGCCAGCAGCTCGCCGACTAGTGTTGAGACCCAGTACTTC; cdr3_aa: CASSSPTSVETQYF
j_call: TRBJ2-3; clone_size: once; d_call: NA; v_call: TRBV2; cdr3_nt: TGTGCCAGCAGTCCCCAAACGACCGTCACAGATACGCAGTATTTT; cdr3_aa: CASSPQTTVTDTQYF
j_call: TRBJ2-7; clone_size: few; d_call: NA; v_call: TRBV29-1; cdr3_nt: TGCAGCGTTGAAGATCCCGGCAGCTCCTACGAGCAGTACTTC; cdr3_aa: CSVEDPGSSYEQYF
j_call: TRBJ2-7; clone_size: NA; d_call: TRBD1; v_call: TRBV29-1; cdr3_nt: TGCAGCGTTCAGCCCAGGACAGGGGGATACGAGCAGTACTTC; cdr3_aa: CSVQPRTGGYEQYF
j_call: TRBJ2-7; clone_size: NA; d_call: NA; v_call: TRBV5-1; cdr3_nt: TGCGCCAGCAGCTGGGGACAGTCTGCGGGATACGAGCAGTACTTC; cdr3_aa: CASSWGQSAGYEQYF
j_call: TRBJ2-3; clone_size: NA; d_call: NA; v_call: TRBV12-3/TRBV12-4; cdr3_nt: TGTGCCAGCAGTTTATCTGCAGAAGCCGGCGATACGCAGTATTTT; cdr3_aa: CASSLSAEAGDTQYF
j_call: TRBJ2-1; clone_size: many; d_call: TRBD1; v_call: TRBV25-1; cdr3_nt: TGTGCCAGCAGTACCTTCGACAGGGGGGAATACAATGAGCAGTTCTTC; cdr3_aa: CASSTFDRGEYNEQFF
j_call: TRBJ1-2; clone_size: NA; d_call: NA; v_call: TRBV27; cdr3_nt: TGTGCCAGCAGTCCGACAATGGGGGGGGCTAGGGGCTATGGCTACACCTTC; cdr3_aa: CASSPTMGGARGYGYTF
j_call: TRBJ2-5; clone_size: NA; d_call: TRBD2; v_call: TRBV5-1; cdr3_nt: TGCGCCAGCAGCTTACTAGCGGGGGTCGAAGAGACCCAGTACTTC; cdr3_aa: CASSLLAGVEETQYF
j_call: TRBJ1-1; clone_size: NA; d_call: NA; v_call: TRBV25-1; cdr3_nt: TGTGCCAGCAGTGAATATTGGGGAGGTATGAACACTGAAGCTTTCTTT; cdr3_aa: CASSEYWGGMNTEAFF
j_call: TRBJ1-1; clone_size: NA; d_call: TRBD1; v_call: TRBV20-1; cdr3_nt: TGCAGTGTCCCAGGGGGCGCGGAGAATACTGAAGCTTTCTTT; cdr3_aa: CSVPGGAENTEAFF
j_call: TRBJ2-3; clone_size: NA; d_call: NA; v_call: TRBV29-1; cdr3_nt: TGCAGCGTCGAACTAGATCTGACAGATACGCAGTATTTT; cdr3_aa: CSVELDLTDTQYF
j_call: TRBJ2-4; clone_size: few; d_call: NA; v_call: TRBV2; cdr3_nt: TGTGCCAGCAGTGAAGGCTTAGCCAAAAACATTCAGTACTTC; cdr3_aa: CASSEGLAKNIQYF
j_call: TRBJ2-1; clone_size: NA; d_call: NA; v_call: TRBV29-1; cdr3_nt: TGCAGCGTTGATGGCGGAGTCCCTGAGCAGTTCTTC; cdr3_aa: CSVDGGVPEQFF
j_call: TRBJ2-5; clone_size: few; d_call: NA; v_call: TRBV6-1; cdr3_nt: TGTGCCAGCACCCAGGGGAGGGGATCGGAGACCCAGTACTTC; cdr3_aa: CASTQGRGSETQYF
j_call: TRBJ2-5; clone_size: NA; d_call: NA; v_call: TRBV4-2; cdr3_nt: TGTGCCAGCAGCCAAGATGCAATTAAAGAGACCCAGTACTTC; cdr3_aa: CASSQDAIKETQYF
j_call: TRBJ2-3; clone_size: NA; d_call: TRBD2; v_call: TRBV2; cdr3_nt: TGTGCCAGCAAAAGCGGGAGGAATACAGATACGCAGTATTTT; cdr3_aa: CASKSGRNTDTQYF
j_call: TRBJ2-1; clone_size: few; d_call: TRBD1; v_call: TRBV6-5; cdr3_nt: TGTGCCAGCAGTTACTTGGGACAGTACAATGAGCAGTTCTTC; cdr3_aa: CASSYLGQYNEQFF
j_call: TRBJ2-2; clone_size: NA; d_call: NA; v_call: TRBV25-1; cdr3_nt: TGTGCCAGCAAACCCGGGGGAGCGTCCGGGGAGCTGTTTTTT; cdr3_aa: CASKPGGASGELFF
j_call: TRBJ1-5; clone_size: NA; d_call: TRBD1; v_call: TRBV29-1; cdr3_nt: TGCAGCGCCCTGACAGGGTTTATGGGTCAGCCCCAGCATTTT; cdr3_aa: CSALTGFMGQPQHF
j_call: TRBJ1-6; clone_size: NA; d_call: TRBD1; v_call: TRBV27; cdr3_nt: TGTGCCAGCAGTTTGACAGGGGCGTATTCACCCCTCCACTTT; cdr3_aa: CASSLTGAYSPLHF
j_call: TRBJ2-1; clone_size: NA; d_call: NA; v_call: TRBV6-5; cdr3_nt: TGTGCCAGCAGTTACGCTAGAACGCGCTACAATGAGCAGTTCTTC; cdr3_aa: CASSYARTRYNEQFF
j_call: TRBJ2-1; clone_size: NA; d_call: TRBD2; v_call: TRBV3-1; cdr3_nt: TGTGCCAGCAGCCAAGGGCCTAGCGGGGGGCAGAACAATGAGCAGTTCTTC; cdr3_aa: CASSQGPSGGQNNEQFF
j_call: TRBJ1-4; clone_size: NA; d_call: NA; v_call: TRBV5-1; cdr3_nt: TGCGCCAGCAGCCTGGGACCTTTTGGAACTAATGAAAAACTGTTTTTT; cdr3_aa: CASSLGPFGTNEKLFF
j_call: TRBJ2-3; clone_size: few; d_call: NA; v_call: TRBV29-1; cdr3_nt: TGCAGCGTTGAAGACGTTGACACCCGATTCCCAGTTACGCAGTATTTT; cdr3_aa: CSVEDVDTRFPVTQYF
j_call: TRBJ2-7; clone_size: few; d_call: NA; v_call: TRBV7-3; cdr3_nt: TGTGCCAGCAGCGCCAGGGTTTCCGGCGAGCAGTACTTC; cdr3_aa: CASSARVSGEQYF
j_call: TRBJ2-1; clone_size: NA; d_call: NA; v_call: TRBV4-2; cdr3_nt: TGTGCCAGCAGCCAAGAGACAGATTCCTACAATGAGCAGTTCTTC; cdr3_aa: CASSQETDSYNEQFF
j_call: TRBJ2-1; clone_size: few; d_call: NA; v_call: TRBV6-5; cdr3_nt: TGTGCCAGCAGTTACGTGGGGATGGATGAGCAGTTCTTC; cdr3_aa: CASSYVGMDEQFF
j_call: TRBJ1-4; clone_size: NA; d_call: TRBD1; v_call: TRBV12-3/TRBV12-4; cdr3_nt: TGTGCCAGCAGTTGGACAGGCAATGAAAAACTGTTTTTT; cdr3_aa: CASSWTGNEKLFF
j_call: TRBJ1-2; clone_size: NA; d_call: NA; v_call: TRBV4-3; cdr3_nt: TGCGCCAGCAGCCATAACGGGGAGAAGAACACCTTC; cdr3_aa: CASSHNGEKNTF
j_call: TRBJ2-7; clone_size: few; d_call: TRBD1; v_call: TRBV12-3/TRBV12-4; cdr3_nt: TGTGCCAGCAGTTCCCCTAGACAGGGGGCCTACGAGCAGTACTTC; cdr3_aa: CASSSPRQGAYEQYF
j_call: TRBJ2-1; clone_size: NA; d_call: TRBD2; v_call: TRBV7-2; cdr3_nt: TGTGCCAGCAGCTCCTCGAGCGGGGGGCTGGTTTATGAGCAGTTCTTC; cdr3_aa: CASSSSSGGLVYEQFF
j_call: TRBJ2-3; clone_size: NA; d_call: NA; v_call: TRBV16; cdr3_nt: TGTGCCAGCAGCAATCGAATTTCTAGCACAGATACGCAGTATTTT; cdr3_aa: CASSNRISSTDTQYF
j_call: TRBJ2-6; clone_size: few; d_call: NA; v_call: TRBV25-1; cdr3_nt: TGTGCCAGCAGTGGACAGGTTGCCTCTGGGGCCAACGTCCTGACTTTC; cdr3_aa: CASSGQVASGANVLTF
j_call: TRBJ2-1; clone_size: NA; d_call: NA; v_call: TRBV7-2; cdr3_nt: TGTGCCAGCAGCTTCGGGACAATACATCAGGATGAGCAGTTCTTC; cdr3_aa: CASSFGTIHQDEQFF
j_call: TRBJ2-5; clone_size: few; d_call: NA; v_call: TRBV29-1; cdr3_nt: TGCAGCGTCCTCTACTCGGGGGCGGGGACCCAGTACTTC; cdr3_aa: CSVLYSGAGTQYF
j_call: TRBJ1-6; clone_size: once; d_call: TRBD1; v_call: TRBV20-1; cdr3_nt: TGCAGTGCAACCGGGACAGTTAATTCACCCCTCCACTTT; cdr3_aa: CSATGTVNSPLHF
j_call: TRBJ2-5; clone_size: NA; d_call: TRBD1; v_call: TRBV6-2/TRBV6-3; cdr3_nt: TGTGCCAGCAGTGCCACCGGGACAGGGTTACGGGAGACCCAGTACTTC; cdr3_aa: CASSATGTGLRETQYF
j_call: TRBJ2-7; clone_size: NA; d_call: NA; v_call: TRBV20-1; cdr3_nt: TGCAGCCTAACCCGGGACCCGCTTTACGAGCAGTACTTC; cdr3_aa: CSLTRDPLYEQYF
j_call: TRBJ1-5; clone_size: NA; d_call: NA; v_call: TRBV29-1; cdr3_nt: TGCAGCGCCATGGACAGCCCAAATCAGCCCCAGCATTTT; cdr3_aa: CSAMDSPNQPQHF
j_call: TRBJ2-7; clone_size: once; d_call: NA; v_call: TRBV12-3/TRBV12-4; cdr3_nt: TGTGCCAGCAGTTCCAGACTAGTTCACGAGCAGTACTTC; cdr3_aa: CASSSRLVHEQYF